Below, one TCR beta chain is given with its context. Different DNA sequences within this sample yield the same CDR3. Repertoires were generated with immunoSEQ multiplex PCR, while TCRdb's copy carries only in-frame clones and drops some. The sample lists 430,000 or so clones; nearly 90% were seen once. The record originates from a study of blood T cell repertoires in COVID-19. Across the whole study: Sites in the United States, Italy and Spain provided acute and convalescent COVID-19 samples.

Germline V gives CDR1 SGHNT, CDR2 YYREEE (reference sequence). Germline trimming cut 0 bases from V and 6 bases from J; bases unmatched to any gene: 0. The CDR3 has 12 residues. The clonotype was recovered from a woman aged 18 to 35 who had been exposed to COVID-19. V and J are TRBV5-4 and TRBJ2-7; 7 bases agree with TRBD2. The sample was PBMCs or T cells enriched from blood (not recorded which). CDR3 nucleotides: TGTGCCAGCAGCTTGGGACTAGCCGAGCAGTACTTC. Amino acid sequence: CASSLGLAEQYF.